This entry is about one T cell receptor beta chain. This sample is drawn from a study of blood T cell repertoires in COVID-19. Study as a whole: Donors in the United States, Italy and Spain gave samples during acute or convalescent COVID-19. T cells, B-cell-depleted T cells, or PBMCs supplied cDNA or gDNA.

V was cut by 7 bases and J by 2 bases, with 14 bases left in between. The CDR3 spans 14 residues. The germline gives CDR1 SNHLY, CDR2 FYNNEI. Per the original data handling: Using reference gene primer amplification, nucleated cell counts were estimated. The data were produced by immunoSEQ multiplex PCR, yet TCRdb's version contains in-frame clones alone and is incomplete. V and J calls and clone size are as listed in that table; D and trimming were resolved from the DNA. This table holds about 240,000 clones, 65% to 90% found once. The sample taken for sequencing was peripheral blood. This TCR was sampled from a woman in her 70s with acute or convalescent COVID-19. The chain has TRBV2 and TRBJ1-2; possibly TRBD1 for D (6 bases). The CDR3 spells CASTPFQGNYGYTF. CDR3 nucleotides: TGTGCCAGCACCCCTTTCCAGGGGAACTATGGCTACACCTTC.